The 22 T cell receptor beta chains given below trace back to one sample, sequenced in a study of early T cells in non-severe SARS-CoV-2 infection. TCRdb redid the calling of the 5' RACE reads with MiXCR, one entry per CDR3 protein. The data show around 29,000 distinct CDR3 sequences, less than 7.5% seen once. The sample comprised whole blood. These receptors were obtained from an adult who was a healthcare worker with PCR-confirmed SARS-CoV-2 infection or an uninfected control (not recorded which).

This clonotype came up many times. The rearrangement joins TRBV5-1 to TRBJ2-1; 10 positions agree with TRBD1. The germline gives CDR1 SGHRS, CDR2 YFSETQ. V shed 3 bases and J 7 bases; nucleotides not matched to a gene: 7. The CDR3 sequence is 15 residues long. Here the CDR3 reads CASSSQTGGGNEQFF. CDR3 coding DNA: TGCGCCAGCAGCTCCCAGACAGGGGGCGGGAATGAGCAGTTCTTC.

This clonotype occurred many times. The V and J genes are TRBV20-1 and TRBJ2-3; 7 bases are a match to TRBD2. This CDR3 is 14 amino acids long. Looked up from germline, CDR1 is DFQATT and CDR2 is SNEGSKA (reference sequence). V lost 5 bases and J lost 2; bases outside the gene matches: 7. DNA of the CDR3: TGCAGTGCTGGGAGCGGGGTGTTCACAGATACGCAGTATTTT. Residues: CSAGSGVFTDTQYF.

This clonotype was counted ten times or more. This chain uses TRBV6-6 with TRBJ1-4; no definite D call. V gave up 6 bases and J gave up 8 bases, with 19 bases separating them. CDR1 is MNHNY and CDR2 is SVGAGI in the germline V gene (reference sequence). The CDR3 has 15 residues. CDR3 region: CASRPKGAGEEKLFF. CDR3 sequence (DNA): TGTGCCAGCAGACCCAAGGGAGCCGGGGAGGAAAAACTGTTTTTT.

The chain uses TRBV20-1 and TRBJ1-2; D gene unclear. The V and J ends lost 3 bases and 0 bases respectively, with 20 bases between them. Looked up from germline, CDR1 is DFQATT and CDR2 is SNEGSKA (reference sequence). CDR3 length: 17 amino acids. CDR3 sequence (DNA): TGCAGTGCTAGGACTGACGAACGGTACCTCACTAACTATGGCTACACCTTC. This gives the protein CSARTDERYLTNYGYTF.

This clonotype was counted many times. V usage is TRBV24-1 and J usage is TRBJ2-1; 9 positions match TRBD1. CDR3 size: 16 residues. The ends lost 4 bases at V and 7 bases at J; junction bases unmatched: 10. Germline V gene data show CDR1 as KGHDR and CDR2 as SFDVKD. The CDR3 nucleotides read TGTGCCACCAGTGACCTCGAGGGACAGGGTTTAAATGAGCAGTTCTTC. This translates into CATSDLEGQGLNEQFF.

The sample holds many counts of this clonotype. CDR3 coding DNA: TGTGCCAGCAGCCCGACGTCTGGGGCCAACGTCCTGACTTTC. This encodes CASSPTSGANVLTF. This chain connects TRBV5-6 to TRBJ2-6; D call uncertain. The germline V gene has CDR1 SGHDT and CDR2 YYEEEE. The ends were cut back, 4 bases at V and 1 base at J, with 6 bases in the middle. There are 14 residues in the CDR3.

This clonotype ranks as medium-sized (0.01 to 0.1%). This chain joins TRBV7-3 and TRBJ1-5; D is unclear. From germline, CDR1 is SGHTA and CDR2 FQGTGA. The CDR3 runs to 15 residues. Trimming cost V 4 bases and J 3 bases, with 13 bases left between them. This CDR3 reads CASSSPSSFNQPQHF. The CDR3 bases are TGTGCCAGCAGCTCCCCTAGCAGCTTCAATCAGCCCCAGCATTTT.

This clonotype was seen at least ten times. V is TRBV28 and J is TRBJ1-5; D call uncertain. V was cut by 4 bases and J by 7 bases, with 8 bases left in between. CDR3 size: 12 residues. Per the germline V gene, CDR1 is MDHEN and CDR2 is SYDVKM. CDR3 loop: CASSSAGQPQHF. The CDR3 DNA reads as TGTGCCAGCAGTTCCGCCGGGCAGCCCCAGCATTTT.

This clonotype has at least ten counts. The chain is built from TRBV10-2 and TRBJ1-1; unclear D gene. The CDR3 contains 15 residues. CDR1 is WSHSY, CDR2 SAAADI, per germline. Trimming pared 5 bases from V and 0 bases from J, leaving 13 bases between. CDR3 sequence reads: CASSQFQPMNTEAFF. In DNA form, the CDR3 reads TGCGCCAGCAGTCAGTTCCAGCCTATGAACACTGAAGCTTTCTTT.

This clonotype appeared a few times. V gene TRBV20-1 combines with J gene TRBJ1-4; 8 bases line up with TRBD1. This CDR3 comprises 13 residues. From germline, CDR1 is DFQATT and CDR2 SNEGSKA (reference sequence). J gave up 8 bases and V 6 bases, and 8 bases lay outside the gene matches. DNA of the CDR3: TGCAGTGCAAATAGACAGGGGAGAGAAAAACTGTTTTTT. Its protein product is CSANRQGREKLFF.

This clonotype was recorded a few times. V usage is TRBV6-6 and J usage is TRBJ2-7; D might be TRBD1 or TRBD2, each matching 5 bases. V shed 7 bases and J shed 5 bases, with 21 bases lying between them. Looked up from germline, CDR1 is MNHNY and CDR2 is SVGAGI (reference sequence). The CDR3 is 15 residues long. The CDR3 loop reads CASTTSGLGVHEQYF. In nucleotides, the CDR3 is TGTGCCAGCACTACCTCTGGGTTGGGGGTCCACGAGCAGTACTTC.

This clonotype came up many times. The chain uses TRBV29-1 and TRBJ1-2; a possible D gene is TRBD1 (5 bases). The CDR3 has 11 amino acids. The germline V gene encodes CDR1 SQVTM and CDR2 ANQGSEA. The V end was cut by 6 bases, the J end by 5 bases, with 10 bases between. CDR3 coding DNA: TGCAGCGTAGGGACCTATTATGGCTACACCTTC. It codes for CSVGTYYGYTF. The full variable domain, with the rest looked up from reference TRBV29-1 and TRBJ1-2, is SAVISQKPSRDICQRGTSLTIQCQVDSQVTMMFWYRQQPGQSLTLIATANQGSEATYESGFVIDKFPISRPNLTFSTLTVSNMSPEDSSIYLCSVGTYYGYTFGSGTRLTVV.

The CDR3 sequence is CASSLRYNEQFF. CDR3 DNA: TGTGCCAGCAGTTTAAGATACAATGAGCAGTTCTTC. This rearrangement joins TRBV28 to TRBJ2-1; D unclear. The germline V gene encodes CDR1 MDHEN and CDR2 SYDVKM. The CDR3 has 12 residues. V was clipped by 2 bases and J by 4 bases, with 3 bases between them. Together with reference TRBV28 and TRBJ2-1, the CDR3 gives the full variable domain: DVKVTQSSRYLVKRTGEKVFLECVQDMDHENMFWYRQDPGLGLRLIYFSYDVKMKEKGDIPEGYSVSREKKERFSLILESASTNQTSMYLCASSLRYNEQFFGPGTRLTVL.

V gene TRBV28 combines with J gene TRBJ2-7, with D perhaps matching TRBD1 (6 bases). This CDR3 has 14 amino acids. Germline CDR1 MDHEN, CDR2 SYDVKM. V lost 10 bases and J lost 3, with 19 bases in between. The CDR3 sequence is CATKSPGDIYEQYF. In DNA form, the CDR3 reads TGTGCCACGAAGTCCCCAGGGGATATCTACGAGCAGTACTTC.

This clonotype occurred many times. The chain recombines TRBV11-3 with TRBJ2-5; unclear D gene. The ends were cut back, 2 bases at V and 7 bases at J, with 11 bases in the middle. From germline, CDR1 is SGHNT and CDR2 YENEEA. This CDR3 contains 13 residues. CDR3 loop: CASSLTAMGTQYF. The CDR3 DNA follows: TGTGCCAGCAGCTTAACCGCTATGGGGACCCAGTACTTC.

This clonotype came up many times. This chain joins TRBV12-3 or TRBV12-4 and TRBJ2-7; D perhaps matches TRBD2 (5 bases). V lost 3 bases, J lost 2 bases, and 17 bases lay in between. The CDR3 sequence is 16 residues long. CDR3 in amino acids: CASSLRAGRRTYEQYF. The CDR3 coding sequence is TGTGCCAGCAGTTTGCGGGCCGGACGGAGAACCTACGAGCAGTACTTC.

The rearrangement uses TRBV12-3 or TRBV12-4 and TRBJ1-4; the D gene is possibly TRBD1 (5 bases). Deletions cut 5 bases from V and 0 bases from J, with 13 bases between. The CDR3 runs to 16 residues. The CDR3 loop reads CASSLGHEATNEKLFF. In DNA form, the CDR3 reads TGTGCCAGCAGTCTTGGACACGAGGCAACTAATGAAAAACTGTTTTTT.

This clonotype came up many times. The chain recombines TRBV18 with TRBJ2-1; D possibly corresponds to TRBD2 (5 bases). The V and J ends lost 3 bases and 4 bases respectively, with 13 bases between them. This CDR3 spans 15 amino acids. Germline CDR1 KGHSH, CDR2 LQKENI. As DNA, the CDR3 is TGTGCCAGCTCACCCAGAAAGGGAGAGTACAATGAGCAGTTCTTC. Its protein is CASSPRKGEYNEQFF. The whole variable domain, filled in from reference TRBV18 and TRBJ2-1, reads NAGVMQNPRHLVRRRGQEARLRCSPMKGHSHVYWYRQLPEEGLKFMVYLQKENIIDESGMPKERFSAEFPKEGPSILRIQQVVRGDSAAYFCASSPRKGEYNEQFFGPGTRLTVL.

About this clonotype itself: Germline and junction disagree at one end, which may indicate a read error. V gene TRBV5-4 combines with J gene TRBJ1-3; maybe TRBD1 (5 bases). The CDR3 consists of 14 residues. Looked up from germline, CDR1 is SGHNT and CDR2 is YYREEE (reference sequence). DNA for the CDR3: TGTGCCAGCAGCTTGGGACAGACTGGAAGCACCATATATTTT. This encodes CASSLGQTGSTIYF.

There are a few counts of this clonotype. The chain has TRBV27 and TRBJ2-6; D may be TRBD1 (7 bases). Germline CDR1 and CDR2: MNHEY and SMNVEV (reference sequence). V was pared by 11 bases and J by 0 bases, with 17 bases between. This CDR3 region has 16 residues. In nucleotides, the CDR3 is TGTGCCTCGTCGGAGCAGGGGGGCTCTGGGGCCAACGTCCTGACTTTC. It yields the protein CASSEQGGSGANVLTF.

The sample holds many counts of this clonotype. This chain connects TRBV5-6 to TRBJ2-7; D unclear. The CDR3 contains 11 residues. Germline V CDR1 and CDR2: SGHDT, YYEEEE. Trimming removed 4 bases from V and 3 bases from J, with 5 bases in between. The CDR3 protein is CASSVNYEQYF. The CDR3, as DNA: TGTGCCAGCAGCGTTAACTACGAGCAGTACTTC.

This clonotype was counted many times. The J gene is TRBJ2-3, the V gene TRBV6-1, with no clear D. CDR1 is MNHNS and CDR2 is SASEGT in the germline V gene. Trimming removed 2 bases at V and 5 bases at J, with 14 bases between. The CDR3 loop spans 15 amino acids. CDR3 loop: CASSETPTNRDTQYF. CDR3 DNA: TGTGCCAGCAGTGAAACGCCCACCAATAGAGATACGCAGTATTTT.